The rows below give T cell receptor beta chains drawn from one sample of a study of blood T cells in healthy people across ages. In TCRdb, the 5' RACE reads were re-called with MiXCR into one record per CDR3 protein. The sample consists of roughly 700,000 distinct CDR3 sequences, 45% to 50% of them appearing once. The sample was blood. The receptor source for this set is a woman aged 55-75 years in good health. CDR3s include the opening cysteine and the closing phenylalanine or tryptophan.

j_gene,v_gene,CDR3aa
TRBJ2-4,TRBV20-1,CSAYDFVRDLAKNIQYF
TRBJ2-1,TRBV12-3/TRBV12-4,CASSPLAGGGVEQFF
TRBJ2-5,TRBV24-1,CATSGGSGRRGETQYF
TRBJ2-1,TRBV7-2,CASSFIEGQGGHNEQFF
TRBJ2-7,TRBV6-2/TRBV6-3,CASSYDGGRSPFYEQYF
TRBJ1-6,TRBV20-1,CSATFGWSSYNSPLHF
TRBJ2-7,TRBV20-1,CSADRDRGYEQYF
TRBJ1-2,TRBV18,CASSPLGGTDEYGYTF
TRBJ1-6,TRBV14,CASSQDRGGNSPLHF
TRBJ1-2,TRBV11-3,CASSYYQGRNYGYTF
TRBJ2-1,TRBV5-1,CASSLEASVNEQFF
TRBJ2-3,TRBV4-3,CASSQDHSLDTQYF
TRBJ2-5,TRBV29-1,CSVVATLLEAKQYF
TRBJ2-5,TRBV20-1,CSAPRGSGQETQYF
TRBJ2-3,TRBV11-2,CASSLTPGTFSTDTQYF
TRBJ2-3,TRBV25-1,CATLPNTGLAASTDTQYF
TRBJ2-3,TRBV4-2,CASSPQPNTDTQYF
TRBJ1-2,TRBV7-9,CASSPLGQGTGGYTF
TRBJ1-5,TRBV20-1,CSAGGQSNQPQHF
TRBJ2-1,TRBV6-2/TRBV6-3,CATKGYLINEQFF
TRBJ2-4,TRBV9,CASSVGILGDYELYF
TRBJ1-4,TRBV7-8,CASGSTVTNEKLFF
TRBJ2-3,TRBV29-1,CSVEEGTDTQYF
TRBJ2-1,TRBV4-3,CASSQDVLSSYNEQFF
TRBJ2-7,TRBV9,CASSKGTANEQYF
TRBJ2-7,TRBV27,CASSLGEVSAYEQYF
TRBJ1-1,TRBV27,CASSLDRGLSEAFF
TRBJ1-6,TRBV7-2,CASGSYNSPLHF
TRBJ2-7,TRBV27,CASAWDRGLEQYF
.,TRBV7-9,CASSLAPVIDEQYF
TRBJ2-1,TRBV5-1,CASSPTGGVYNEQFF
TRBJ1-2,TRBV7-2,CASSRRASNYGNTF
TRBJ2-7,TRBV5-5,CASSLEVLWPNEQYF
TRBJ2-1,TRBV5-5,CASSFRGAGVYNEQFF
TRBJ2-1,TRBV7-3,CASSFPTGTSGRDEQFF
TRBJ2-7,TRBV14,CASSQDPGWVDEQYF
TRBJ2-3,TRBV9,CASSRTSGGSDTQYF
TRBJ2-3,TRBV11-2,CASSGQLSDSLPGADTQYF
TRBJ2-7,TRBV7-2,CASSRRTGVYEQYF
TRBJ2-1,TRBV28,CASSSKGQLNEQFF
TRBJ2-4,TRBV28,CASSPISGRGGLAKNIQYF
.,TRBV7-3,CASSDWGQANPEQYF
TRBJ1-4,TRBV20-1,CSARDQGSAATNEKLFF
TRBJ2-1,TRBV7-2,CASSLEWTSGSPNEQFF
TRBJ2-5,TRBV7-9,CASSALSSGNEQYF
TRBJ2-7,TRBV30,CAWSSDSSYEQYF
TRBJ2-3,TRBV4-3,CASSPTGLAVTDTQYF
.,TRBV6-5,CASSYPMQRKVNRSTQYF
TRBJ2-1,TRBV12-3/TRBV12-4,CASRLGGTYNEQFF
TRBJ2-7,TRBV7-2,CASLPGRDVYNEQYF
TRBJ1-1,TRBV28,CASSIPGQRTEAFF
TRBJ2-1,TRBV5-6,CASSLEGTAYNEQFF
TRBJ2-3,TRBV29-1,CSAHTGTDTQYF